This is a list of T cell receptor beta chains from one sample in a study of OX40 agonist ivuxolimab in advanced cancers. The data were produced by immunoSEQ multiplex PCR, yet TCRdb's version contains in-frame clones alone and is incomplete. The repertoire has 35,000 or so clones, roughly 89% of them found once; the top ten carry 9.1%. This specimen was CD4+ or CD8+ T cells sorted from blood, taken in a trial of the OX40 agonist ivuxolimab. The source is an adult with an advanced solid tumor such as melanoma, head and neck, liver or kidney cancer. Both conserved end residues are part of each CDR3. The order of the fields is V gene, D gene, clone size, J gene, CDR3 DNA, CDR3 protein. D genes are given only for firm matches. Rows give clone size only sometimes, using once, few, many, or a class for an expanded clone.

V gene: TRBV27; D gene: -; clone size: once; J gene: TRBJ2-5; CDR3 DNA: TGTGCCAGCAGTTCCTCGCGCAAAGAGACCCAGTACTTC; CDR3 protein: CASSSSRKETQYF
V gene: TRBV7-2; D gene: TRBD2; clone size: -; J gene: TRBJ2-2; CDR3 DNA: TGTGCCAGCAGCTTAGTGGGACTAGCGGGAGGCCCCGGGGAGCTGTTTTTT; CDR3 protein: CASSLVGLAGGPGELFF
V gene: TRBV7-9; D gene: -; clone size: -; J gene: TRBJ2-5; CDR3 DNA: TGTGCCAGCAGCTTAGTATCGGGCCAAGAGACCCAGTACTTC; CDR3 protein: CASSLVSGQETQYF
V gene: TRBV5-1; D gene: TRBD2; clone size: -; J gene: TRBJ2-1; CDR3 DNA: TGCGCCAGCAGCTTGGGGACTAGCGGGAGTAATGAGCAGTTCTTC; CDR3 protein: CASSLGTSGSNEQFF
V gene: TRBV5-4; D gene: -; clone size: -; J gene: TRBJ1-1; CDR3 DNA: TGTGCCAGCAGCTTGGGGAGTGGGGGGAACACTGAAGCTTTCTTT; CDR3 protein: CASSLGSGGNTEAFF
V gene: TRBV5-3; D gene: -; clone size: few; J gene: TRBJ2-2; CDR3 DNA: TGTGCCAGAAGCACTACCCCTTCTGTCGACACCGGGGAGCTGTTTTTT; CDR3 protein: CARSTTPSVDTGELFF
V gene: TRBV19; D gene: -; clone size: -; J gene: TRBJ1-2; CDR3 DNA: TGTGCCAGTAGTGCCCCGGGAATTAACTATGGCTACACCTTC; CDR3 protein: CASSAPGINYGYTF
V gene: TRBV18; D gene: TRBD1; clone size: -; J gene: TRBJ1-5; CDR3 DNA: TGTGCCAGCTCACCACCGGGGACAGGGGAAGGGCAGCCCCAGCATTTT; CDR3 protein: CASSPPGTGEGQPQHF
V gene: TRBV28; D gene: -; clone size: -; J gene: TRBJ1-5; CDR3 DNA: TGTGCCAGCAGTTTCGGACAGAATTACAATCAGCCCCAGCATTTT; CDR3 protein: CASSFGQNYNQPQHF
V gene: TRBV7-8; D gene: -; clone size: -; J gene: TRBJ2-6; CDR3 DNA: TGTGCCAGCAGCTTGCGCTCTGGGGCCAACGTCCTGACTTTC; CDR3 protein: CASSLRSGANVLTF
V gene: TRBV7-2; D gene: TRBD2; clone size: -; J gene: TRBJ2-5; CDR3 DNA: TGTGCCAGCAGCGAAAGGTTAGCGGGACGAGGAGAGACCCAGTACTTC; CDR3 protein: CASSERLAGRGETQYF
V gene: TRBV7-3; D gene: TRBD1; clone size: -; J gene: TRBJ1-2; CDR3 DNA: TGTGCCAGCAGCCCGACAGGGAATTCGTTGTCGTATGGCTACACCTTC; CDR3 protein: CASSPTGNSLSYGYTF
V gene: TRBV28; D gene: -; clone size: -; J gene: TRBJ1-5; CDR3 DNA: TGTGCCAGCAGTTTAGCCCTTCTTAGGATCAATCAGCCCCAGCATTTT; CDR3 protein: CASSLALLRINQPQHF
V gene: TRBV11-2; D gene: -; clone size: -; J gene: TRBJ1-5; CDR3 DNA: TGTGCCAGCAGCCGGGACCTAAATCAGCCCCAGCATTTT; CDR3 protein: CASSRDLNQPQHF
V gene: TRBV4-3; D gene: -; clone size: -; J gene: TRBJ1-2; CDR3 DNA: TGCGCCAGCAGCCAAGGGGTAGGGTATGGCTACACCTTC; CDR3 protein: CASSQGVGYGYTF
V gene: TRBV19; D gene: TRBD2; clone size: -; J gene: TRBJ2-1; CDR3 DNA: TGTGCCAGTAGTTCCCTGACTAGCGGGTTCTACAATGAGCAGTTCTTC; CDR3 protein: CASSSLTSGFYNEQFF
V gene: TRBV19; D gene: TRBD2; clone size: -; J gene: TRBJ2-5; CDR3 DNA: TGTGCCAGTACCGCGGGCGGAGCGGGGCAAGAGACCCAGTACTTC; CDR3 protein: CASTAGGAGQETQYF
V gene: TRBV18; D gene: -; clone size: -; J gene: TRBJ2-1; CDR3 DNA: TGTGCCAGCTCACCACCCGGGGGCGCGAACAATGAGCAGTTCTTC; CDR3 protein: CASSPPGGANNEQFF
V gene: TRBV29-1; D gene: TRBD1; clone size: -; J gene: TRBJ2-7; CDR3 DNA: TGCAGCGTCCCCGGACAGGGGGGATACGAGCAGTACTTC; CDR3 protein: CSVPGQGGYEQYF
V gene: TRBV2; D gene: TRBD2; clone size: -; J gene: TRBJ2-1; CDR3 DNA: TGTGCCAGCAGCCTTAGCGGGCCCTCCTACAATGAGCAGTTCTTC; CDR3 protein: CASSLSGPSYNEQFF
V gene: TRBV10-3; D gene: -; clone size: -; J gene: TRBJ1-1; CDR3 DNA: TGTGCCATCAGTGGCGGGGGAAGCAACACTGAAGCTTTCTTT; CDR3 protein: CAISGGGSNTEAFF
V gene: TRBV7-9; D gene: -; clone size: -; J gene: TRBJ2-7; CDR3 DNA: TGTGCCTCGGGGGGCAGATCCTACGAGCAGTACTTC; CDR3 protein: CASGGRSYEQYF
V gene: TRBV19; D gene: -; clone size: -; J gene: TRBJ1-2; CDR3 DNA: TGTGCCAGTAGTATAGACGGTAACTATGGCTACACCTTC; CDR3 protein: CASSIDGNYGYTF
V gene: TRBV7-6; D gene: TRBD2; clone size: -; J gene: TRBJ2-1; CDR3 DNA: TGTGCCAGCACCCTCACTAGCGGGGACTACAATGAGCAGTTCTTC; CDR3 protein: CASTLTSGDYNEQFF
V gene: TRBV9; D gene: -; clone size: -; J gene: TRBJ2-5; CDR3 DNA: TGTGCCAGCAGACCAACAGGTTTGACCCAGTACTTC; CDR3 protein: CASRPTGLTQYF
V gene: TRBV7-9; D gene: -; clone size: -; J gene: TRBJ2-5; CDR3 DNA: TGTGCCAGCAGCCTGCACCAAGAGACCCAGTACTTC; CDR3 protein: CASSLHQETQYF
V gene: TRBV27; D gene: TRBD2; clone size: once; J gene: TRBJ2-1; CDR3 DNA: TGTGCCAGCAGTTCACAAGCGGGAGGATTTCTCCGACAGTTCTTC; CDR3 protein: CASSSQAGGFLRQFF
V gene: TRBV18; D gene: -; clone size: -; J gene: TRBJ2-5; CDR3 DNA: TGTGCCAGCTCACCACCAAACGCCCCGCAAGAGACCCAGTACTTC; CDR3 protein: CASSPPNAPQETQYF
V gene: TRBV14; D gene: -; clone size: -; J gene: TRBJ1-6; CDR3 DNA: TGTGCCAGCAGCCCCTGGGAGAATAATTCACCCCTCCACTTT; CDR3 protein: CASSPWENNSPLHF
V gene: TRBV30; D gene: -; clone size: -; J gene: TRBJ2-4; CDR3 DNA: TGTGCCTGGAGTGTAAAGGGTTCCGTAGCCAAAAACATTCAGTACTTC; CDR3 protein: CAWSVKGSVAKNIQYF
V gene: TRBV6-6; D gene: TRBD1; clone size: -; J gene: TRBJ1-2; CDR3 DNA: TGTGCCAGCAGTACTCCACAGGACAGGGCCAACACCTTC; CDR3 protein: CASSTPQDRANTF
V gene: TRBV6-5; D gene: TRBD2; clone size: -; J gene: TRBJ2-5; CDR3 DNA: TGTGCCGCGGGGACTAGCGGGAGCGGAGAGACCCAGTACTTC; CDR3 protein: CAAGTSGSGETQYF
V gene: TRBV7-2; D gene: -; clone size: -; J gene: TRBJ1-2; CDR3 DNA: TGTGCCAGCAGCCTACCGCCATATGGCTACACCTTC; CDR3 protein: CASSLPPYGYTF
V gene: TRBV5-1; D gene: TRBD2; clone size: -; J gene: TRBJ2-1; CDR3 DNA: TGCGCCAGCAGCTCAGGACTGACTAGCGGGACGGGTGAGCAGTTCTTC; CDR3 protein: CASSSGLTSGTGEQFF
V gene: TRBV5-1; D gene: -; clone size: -; J gene: TRBJ2-1; CDR3 DNA: TGCGCCAGCAGCGACCGGGACAAAGGCGGCAATGAGCAGTTCTTC; CDR3 protein: CASSDRDKGGNEQFF
V gene: TRBV6-1; D gene: -; clone size: -; J gene: TRBJ2-7; CDR3 DNA: TGTGCCATCCGGGACAATCAAGACTACGAGCAGTACTTC; CDR3 protein: CAIRDNQDYEQYF
V gene: TRBV4-2; D gene: TRBD1; clone size: -; J gene: TRBJ1-2; CDR3 DNA: TGTGCCAGCAGCCGGCAGGACAGGGGAAACTATGGCTACACCTTC; CDR3 protein: CASSRQDRGNYGYTF
V gene: TRBV7-2; D gene: -; clone size: once; J gene: TRBJ2-1; CDR3 DNA: TGTGCCAGCAGCTTAGGCAGGGAGCATGAGCAGTTCTTC; CDR3 protein: CASSLGREHEQFF
V gene: TRBV18; D gene: -; clone size: -; J gene: TRBJ2-7; CDR3 DNA: TGTGCCAGCTCACCATCTAACGAAGCCTACGAGCAGTACTTC; CDR3 protein: CASSPSNEAYEQYF
V gene: TRBV7-8; D gene: -; clone size: -; J gene: TRBJ1-2; CDR3 DNA: TGTGCCAGCAGCTTAAGGGACAACCGAGAAACCTATGGCTACACCTTC; CDR3 protein: CASSLRDNRETYGYTF
V gene: TRBV28; D gene: -; clone size: -; J gene: TRBJ1-6; CDR3 DNA: TGTGCCAGCTGGGAACGGAATAATTCACCCCTCCACTTT; CDR3 protein: CASWERNNSPLHF
V gene: TRBV18; D gene: -; clone size: -; J gene: TRBJ2-5; CDR3 DNA: TGTGCCAGCTCACCACCGGGCAGCGAGACCCAGTACTTC; CDR3 protein: CASSPPGSETQYF
V gene: TRBV6-1; D gene: -; clone size: -; J gene: TRBJ1-5; CDR3 DNA: TGTGCCATCAGTGAGGGGACCGACAATCAGCCCCAGCATTTT; CDR3 protein: CAISEGTDNQPQHF
V gene: TRBV30; D gene: TRBD1; clone size: few; J gene: TRBJ1-1; CDR3 DNA: TGTGCCTGGAGAGGCCAGGGGGGGAACACTGAAGCTTTCTTT; CDR3 protein: CAWRGQGGNTEAFF
V gene: TRBV5-1; D gene: -; clone size: once; J gene: TRBJ2-7; CDR3 DNA: TGCGCCAGCAGCTTAATTGCCGGTCCCTCCACCTACGAGCAGTACTTC; CDR3 protein: CASSLIAGPSTYEQYF
V gene: TRBV13; D gene: -; clone size: -; J gene: TRBJ2-7; CDR3 DNA: TGTGCCAGCAGCTTAGGCGTCTATCGGGCCTCCTACGAGCAGTACTTC; CDR3 protein: CASSLGVYRASYEQYF
V gene: TRBV16; D gene: -; clone size: -; J gene: TRBJ2-6; CDR3 DNA: TGTGCCAGCAGCCAATCCCGAGGGGCCAACGTCCTGACTTTC; CDR3 protein: CASSQSRGANVLTF
V gene: TRBV6-5; D gene: -; clone size: -; J gene: TRBJ2-5; CDR3 DNA: TGTGCCAGCAGTTACTGGGATGGGGGCAAAGAGACCCAGTACTTC; CDR3 protein: CASSYWDGGKETQYF
V gene: TRBV28; D gene: -; clone size: -; J gene: TRBJ2-1; CDR3 DNA: TGTGCCAGCAGTTTGTTAGGGGGCTCCTACAATGAGCAGTTCTTC; CDR3 protein: CASSLLGGSYNEQFF
V gene: TRBV21-1; D gene: -; clone size: once; J gene: TRBJ1-4; CDR3 DNA: TGTGCCAGCATCCAAATAGGGCAGATCAGTGAAAAACTGTTTTTT; CDR3 protein: CASIQIGQISEKLFF
V gene: TRBV2; D gene: TRBD1; clone size: few; J gene: TRBJ2-5; CDR3 DNA: TGTGCCAGCGGAAGGACAGGGAGGGAGACCCAGTACTTC; CDR3 protein: CASGRTGRETQYF
V gene: TRBV5-5; D gene: -; clone size: -; J gene: TRBJ2-1; CDR3 DNA: TGTGCCAGCAGCCCCCAAGAGTACAATGAGCAGTTCTTC; CDR3 protein: CASSPQEYNEQFF